The 10 T cell receptor beta chains below all came from one sample that was sequenced in a study of post-analysis software for immune sequencing data. Study-wide points: Five TRBV segments, including TRBV5-6, TRBV5-1 and TRBV20-1, were more frequent in patients than controls.

The antigens of these receptors remain unknown. cDNA libraries of TCR beta carried unique molecular identifiers. TCRdb re-derived calls from the PCR reads in MiXCR, one entry per CDR3 protein. The data contain hundreds of thousands of distinct CDR3 sequences, 30% of them seen just once; the ten biggest clones take up about 0.5%. The sample comprised blood. Receptors were obtained from a girl aged 5-17 years with multiple sclerosis.

A word on this clonotype: Germline is not matched at one junction end, which may reflect a read error. The V and J genes are TRBV20-1 and TRBJ2-5, with D possibly being TRBD1 or TRBD2 (6 bases each). The V gene's germline CDR1 is DFQATT and CDR2 SNEGSKA (reference sequence). The CDR3 contains 10 residues. The CDR3 nucleotides read TGCAGTACTAGCCCAGGGGTGCAGTACTTC. This translates into CSTSPGVQYF.

The genes are TRBV18 and TRBJ2-7; D gene unclear. The CDR3 loop spans 11 amino acids. Trimming took 3 bases from V and 5 from J, leaving 5 bases between them. CDR1 is KGHSH, CDR2 LQKENI, per germline. CDR3 region: CASSPSDEQYF. The CDR3 DNA sequence: TGTGCCAGCTCACCGAGTGACGAGCAGTACTTC.

The V and J genes are TRBV12-3 or TRBV12-4 and TRBJ2-4, with TRBD2 matching 13 bases. The CDR3 has 18 amino acids. The ends lost 7 bases at V and 0 bases at J; junction bases unmatched: 9. The DNA for the CDR3 is TGTGCCAGCACCTCGACTAGCGGGGGGAACCTAGCCAAAAACATTCAGTACTTC. Encoded protein: CASTSTSGGNLAKNIQYF.

This clonotype was counted many times. The V gene is TRBV7-9, the J gene TRBJ2-3; TRBD1 is a possible D gene (5 bases). The CDR3 is 15 amino acids. Trimming took off 1 base at V and 2 bases at J, with 10 bases between the two ends. Germline CDR1 and CDR2: SEHNR and FQNEAQ (reference sequence). The CDR3 bases are TGTGCCAGCAGCTTAGGTCAGACAGACACAGATACGCAGTATTTT. This encodes CASSLGQTDTDTQYF.

At least ten counts were recorded for this clonotype. CDR3 coding DNA: TGTGCCAGCAGCTTAGTAGGGGGACCCTACGAGCAGTACTTC. This gives the protein CASSLVGGPYEQYF. J is TRBJ2-7 and V is TRBV7-2; a weak D match, TRBD1 (6 bases). Germline assignment: CDR1 SGHTA and CDR2 FQGNSA. This CDR3 region has 14 residues. Trimming cost V 1 base and J 2 bases, with 9 bases left between them.

V gene TRBV7-6 combines with J gene TRBJ2-3; D is perhaps TRBD1 or TRBD2 (5 bases each). The germline V gene encodes CDR1 SGHVS and CDR2 FNYEAQ. With 1 base removed from V and 4 bases from J, the gap between germline ends came to 18 bases. The CDR3 spans 17 residues. CDR3 bases: TGTGCCAGCAGCTTAGGAGGGGAGTCCCTTAGGGCAGATACGCAGTATTTT. Residues: CASSLGGESLRADTQYF.

This sequence joins TRBV6-6 and TRBJ2-3; D unresolved. This CDR3 is 17 amino acids long. Per germline, CDR1 MNHNY and CDR2 SVGAGI (reference sequence). V shed 0 bases and J shed 4 bases, with 17 bases lying between them. The DNA for the CDR3 is TGTGCCAGCAGTTACTCGCTGACCCCCGATCTCCCAGATACGCAGTATTTT. Protein sequence: CASSYSLTPDLPDTQYF.

This clonotype appeared a few times. V usage is TRBV20-1 and J usage is TRBJ1-5; weak D call: TRBD1 (6 bases). The CDR3 is 15 amino acids. Trimming took 7 bases from V and 2 from J, leaving 18 bases between them. Germline loops: CDR1 DFQATT, CDR2 SNEGSKA (reference sequence). The CDR3 nucleotides read TGCAGTGTTGAGGGGGGGGGACGGGGCAATCAGCCCCAGCATTTT. Translated: CSVEGGGRGNQPQHF.

DNA for the CDR3: TGCAGCGTTGGGTTTCGGCTAGCGGGAGGATTGGAGCAGTTCTTC. As protein: CSVGFRLAGGLEQFF. The chain couples TRBV29-1 to TRBJ2-1; 11 nucleotides agree with TRBD2. CDR3 size: 15 residues. V lost 4 bases, J lost 10 bases, and 12 bases stayed unmatched. CDR1 and CDR2 from the germline V gene are SQVTM and ANQGSEA.

This clonotype was counted between two and nine times. The rearrangement links TRBV29-1 to TRBJ2-7; TRBD1 matches 10 bases. V lost 3 bases to trimming and J lost 4 bases; unmatched junction nucleotides: 12. This CDR3 comprises 16 residues. In germline, CDR1 is SQVTM, CDR2 ANQGSEA. In DNA form, the CDR3 reads TGCAGCGTTGAGGGAAAGACAGGGGGCGACAGTTACGAGCAGTACTTC. Encoded protein: CSVEGKTGGDSYEQYF.